Following are 13 T cell receptor beta chains from one sample sequenced in a study of T-cell memory formation after mild COVID-19. TCRdb analysed the 5' RACE reads with MiXCR anew, one entry per CDR3 protein. The sample yields 350,000 to 500,000 distinct CDR3 sequences, around a quarter seen once. Sequenced material: PBMCs or a T cell subset sorted from them (not recorded which). The origin of the receptors is an adult woman who had mild COVID-19 (a few samples of this study predate the infection). Cell type and time point are not known.

This clonotype was seen many times. A junction end diverges from the germline sequence, so it may reflect a read error. This chain joins TRBV7-9 and TRBJ2-1, with 12 bases identical to TRBD2. The CDR3 extends over 16 amino acids. Germline V gene lookup returns CDR1 SEHNR and CDR2 FQNEAQ (reference sequence). The CDR3 loop is CASSPASGRAGYEKFF. As DNA, the CDR3 is TGTGCCAGCAGCCCAGCTAGCGGGAGGGCAGGTTATGAGAAGTTCTTC.

This clonotype has only a few counts. This chain links TRBV24-1 with TRBJ2-1; 10 bases map to TRBD2. Trimming took 2 bases from V and 7 from J; bases not matched to a gene: 7. The CDR3 has 16 amino acids. Germline CDR1 is KGHDR and CDR2 is SFDVKD. This CDR3 reads CATSDYGTSASNEQFF. As DNA, the CDR3 is TGTGCCACCAGTGATTACGGGACTAGCGCCTCAAATGAGCAGTTCTTC.

This clonotype has ten or more counts. The genes are TRBV10-2 and TRBJ2-2; D not certain. The V and J ends lost 5 bases and 6 bases respectively, with 13 bases between them. The CDR3 is made up of 14 amino acids. Germline V CDR1 and CDR2: WSHSY, SAAADI. The CDR3 loop reads CASSSEGLSGELFF. CDR3 nucleotide sequence: TGCGCCAGCAGTAGTGAAGGGTTGTCCGGGGAGCTGTTTTTT.

This chain links TRBV20-1 with TRBJ2-3; the D gene is possibly TRBD2 (7 bases). V lost 5 bases and J lost 3, with 18 bases in between. Germline lookup yields CDR1 DFQATT and CDR2 SNEGSKA (reference sequence). This CDR3 comprises 15 residues. CDR3 sequence (DNA): TGCAGTGCTGGGGGGGCCGCGCGAGCGACAGATACGCAGTATTTT. This encodes CSAGGAARATDTQYF.

The gene calls are TRBV30 and TRBJ1-5, with D perhaps TRBD1 (5 bases). This CDR3 region has 17 residues. Trimming left V 0 bases short and J 5 bases short, with 20 bases between. CDR1 and CDR2 (germline): GTSNPN, SVGIG (reference sequence). The CDR3 nucleotides read TGTGCCTGGAGTGTTCACGGGAAGGGACTTAGAGATCAGCCCCAGCATTTT. Protein product: CAWSVHGKGLRDQPQHF. Drawing the rest from reference TRBV30 and TRBJ1-5, the complete variable domain is SQTIHQWPATLVQPVGSPLSLECTVEGTSNPNLYWYRQAAGRGLQLLFYSVGIGQISSEVPQNLSASRPQDRQFILSSKKLLLSDSGFYLCAWSVHGKGLRDQPQHFGDGTRLSIL.

This clonotype appeared a few times. The V call is TRBV12-3 or TRBV12-4, the J call TRBJ2-1, with D possibly TRBD2 on 5 matching bases. The CDR3 extends over 14 amino acids. Trimming took off 5 bases at V and 6 bases at J, with 14 bases between the two ends. The CDR3 bases are TGTGCCAGCAGTACAGCTAGCTTTGGCAATGAGCAGTTCTTC. Translation gives CASSTASFGNEQFF.

In its sample, this clonotype was seen many times. The chain couples TRBV12-3 or TRBV12-4 to TRBJ2-1; possible D gene TRBD1, 5 bases. The CDR3 consists of 17 residues. The V and J ends lost 5 bases and 2 bases respectively, with 19 bases between them. The CDR3 is CASSPLRGLGTYNEQFF. In DNA form, the CDR3 reads TGTGCCAGCAGTCCCCTAAGGGGCCTGGGAACCTACAATGAGCAGTTCTTC.

This clonotype was detected only once. The chain links TRBV4-1 to TRBJ1-1; D might be TRBD1 (5 bases). CDR1 and CDR2 from the germline V gene are MGHRA and YSYEKL. V dropped 1 base and J dropped 1 base, with 10 bases sitting between them. The CDR3 has 15 amino acids. The CDR3 nucleotides read TGCGCCAGCAGCCAAGGGGACCGGGGGAACACTGAAGCTTTCTTT. It codes for CASSQGDRGNTEAFF.

Only a few counts were recorded for this clonotype. The chain has TRBV2 and TRBJ2-1, with 10 bases aligning to TRBD2. In germline, CDR1 is SNHLY, CDR2 FYNNEI. There are 18 residues in the CDR3. J gave up 8 bases and V 0 bases, and 13 bases lay outside the gene matches. The CDR3 coding sequence is TGTGCCAGCAGTGAAGCGCTTCGGCTAGCGGGAGTGTTTGATGAGCAGTTCTTC. Protein: CASSEALRLAGVFDEQFF. Drawing the rest from reference TRBV2 and TRBJ2-1, the complete variable domain is EPEVTQTPSHQVTQMGQEVILRCVPISNHLYFYWYRQILGQKVEFLVSFYNNEISEKSEIFDDQFSVERPDGSNFTLKIRSTKLEDSAMYFCASSEALRLAGVFDEQFFGPGTRLTVL.

This chain connects TRBV20-1 to TRBJ2-7; TRBD1 matches at 7 bases. Germline CDR1 is DFQATT and CDR2 is SNEGSKA (reference sequence). J was trimmed by 3 bases and V by 1 base; bases with no gene match: 3. The CDR3 contains 13 residues. The CDR3 here is CSARGQGGYEQYF. The CDR3 coding sequence is TGCAGTGCTAGAGGACAGGGCGGCTACGAGCAGTACTTC.

This clonotype has only a few counts. The chain links TRBV5-6 to TRBJ2-1; D is unresolved. From germline, CDR1 is SGHDT and CDR2 YYEEEE. CDR3 length: 14 residues. V was cut by 2 bases and J by 0 bases, with 6 bases left in between. CDR3 nucleotide sequence: TGTGCCAGCAGCTTCCTGAGCTCCTACAATGAGCAGTTCTTC. Amino acid sequence: CASSFLSSYNEQFF.

This clonotype has just a few counts. The rearrangement joins TRBV24-1 to TRBJ2-2; D possibly corresponds to TRBD1 (5 bases). Trimming pared 0 bases from V and 6 bases from J, leaving 13 bases between. In germline, CDR1 is KGHDR, CDR2 SFDVKD. This CDR3 has 16 residues. The CDR3 is CATSDLQGSISGELFF. The CDR3 bases are TGTGCCACCAGTGATTTGCAGGGCAGTATTTCCGGGGAGCTGTTTTTT.

This clonotype was recorded many times. This chain joins TRBV12-3 or TRBV12-4 and TRBJ2-7; 7 bases are a match to TRBD1. CDR3 length equals 17 residues. V shed 6 bases and J 6 bases; nucleotides not matched to a gene: 20. Here the CDR3 reads CASSPSGDRIRSGEQYF. The CDR3 DNA reads as TGTGCCAGCAGCCCGAGTGGGGACAGAATTCGATCGGGCGAGCAGTACTTC.